This T cell receptor beta chain was profiled in a study of T-cell reconstitution after alpha-beta-depleted transplantation in children. This clonotype showed up just a few times. Unique molecular identifiers were used in preparing the TCRbeta library. One entry per CDR3 protein, called by TCRdb with MiXCR from the PCR reads. The table lists 300,000 or so distinct CDR3 sequences, approximately 9.6% of them singletons, with 10% in the top ten. Germline V gene sequence: CDR1 LNHDA, CDR2 SQIVND (reference sequence). Trimming left V 6 bases short and J 5 bases short, with 10 bases between. This CDR3 spans 12 amino acids.

V usage is TRBV19 and J usage is TRBJ1-1; tentative D call: TRBD1 (5 bases). The material sequenced was PBMCs from the stem cell graft donor, taken from the stem cell graft. The TCR was taken from a human donor who donated a stem cell graft to a child with SCID. This CDR3 reads CASRAGMTEAFF. CDR3 nucleotide sequence: TGTGCCAGTAGGGCAGGGATGACTGAAGCTTTCTTT. Using reference TRBV19 and TRBJ1-1 for the parts outside the CDR3, the full variable domain is DGGITQSPKYLFRKEGQNVTLSCEQNLNHDAMYWYRQDPGQGLRLIYYSQIVNDFQKGDIAEGYSVSREKKESFPLTVTSAQKNPTAFYLCASRAGMTEAFFGQGTRLTVV.